Shown below are 28 T cell receptor beta chains from a single sample sequenced in a study of T cells in narcolepsy. Libraries were prepared by immunoSEQ multiplex PCR; TCRdb keeps only in-frame clonotypes and omits some of them. The sample includes 35,000 or so clones, roughly 84% of them seen just once. Source material: CD45RA- memory CD4+ T cells from PBMCs. Source of these receptors: a human donor with narcolepsy.

The gene calls are TRBV18 and TRBJ2-3; D remains unclear. The CDR3 contains 12 residues. Germline lookup yields CDR1 KGHSH and CDR2 LQKENI. Trimming cost V 2 bases and J 6 bases, with 6 bases left between them. Written as DNA, the CDR3 is TGTGCCAGCTCACCAGTACAGGATACGCAGTATTTT. It yields the protein CASSPVQDTQYF. Full variable domain (remainder filled in from reference TRBV18 and TRBJ2-3): NAGVMQNPRHLVRRRGQEARLRCSPMKGHSHVYWYRQLPEEGLKFMVYLQKENIIDESGMPKERFSAEFPKEGPSILRIQQVVRGDSAAYFCASSPVQDTQYFGPGTRLTVL.

This rearrangement joins TRBV7-2 to TRBJ1-1; D remains ambiguous. Looked up from germline, CDR1 is SGHTA and CDR2 is FQGNSA. This CDR3 is 11 amino acids long. Trimming removed 4 bases from V and 1 base from J, with 1 base in between. This CDR3 is CASSSNTEAFF. The CDR3 nucleotides read TGTGCCAGCAGCTCGAACACTGAAGCTTTCTTT.

This sequence joins TRBV7-2 and TRBJ1-2; 8 positions agree with TRBD1. With V trimmed by 5 bases and J by 5 bases, 7 bases remained unmatched. Germline V gives CDR1 SGHTA, CDR2 FQGNSA. The CDR3 sequence is 14 residues long. CDR3 coding DNA: TGTGCCAGCAGCGTACAGGGGGTTGGTTATGGCTACACCTTC. This translates into CASSVQGVGYGYTF. The full variable domain, its missing parts supplied by reference TRBV7-2 and TRBJ1-2, is GAGVSQSPSNKVTEKGKDVELRCDPISGHTALYWYRQSLGQGLEFLIYFQGNSAPDKSGLPSDRFSAERTGGSVSTLTIQRTQQEDSAVYLCASSVQGVGYGYTFGSGTRLTVV.

J is TRBJ1-1 and V is TRBV19; 9 bases are shared with TRBD1. The J segment lost 1 base and the V segment lost 2 bases, leaving 2 bases of the junction unmatched. The CDR3 length is 15 residues. Looked up from germline, CDR1 is LNHDA and CDR2 is SQIVND (reference sequence). CDR3 in amino acids: CASSIRGQGNTEAFF. The CDR3, as DNA: TGTGCCAGTAGTATAAGGGGACAGGGGAACACTGAAGCTTTCTTT. Complete variable domain (other parts from reference TRBV19 and TRBJ1-1): DGGITQSPKYLFRKEGQNVTLSCEQNLNHDAMYWYRQDPGQGLRLIYYSQIVNDFQKGDIAEGYSVSREKKESFPLTVTSAQKNPTAFYLCASSIRGQGNTEAFFGQGTRLTVV.

Note on this clone: Its ends do not fully match the called genes, so a read error is possible. CDR3 loop: CARSQVADSNYGYTF. DNA for the CDR3: TGTGCCCGCAGCCAAGTCGCCGACAGCAACTATGGCTACACCTTC. V and J are TRBV4-2 and TRBJ1-2; TRBD1 might be the D (5 bases). CDR3 length equals 15 residues. Germline loops: CDR1 LGHNA, CDR2 YNFKEQ.

The chain recombines TRBV23-1 with TRBJ1-2, with D possibly TRBD1 on 6 matching bases. TRBV23-1 is an ORF; its function is uncertain. Trimming cost V 0 bases and J 1 base, with 18 bases left between them. The CDR3 is made up of 18 amino acids. CDR3 loop: CASSQSRVKGVDNYGYTF. CDR3 DNA sequence: TGCGCCAGCAGTCAATCGAGGGTGAAGGGGGTCGATAACTATGGCTACACCTTC.

This sequence joins TRBV7-9 and TRBJ1-1; TRBD1 agrees at 9 bases. The CDR3 contains 15 residues. The J segment lost 1 base and the V segment lost 3 bases, leaving 3 bases of the junction unmatched. CDR1 SEHNR and CDR2 FQNEAQ come from the germline V gene (reference sequence). CDR3 sequence: CASSFDRGENTEAFF. The CDR3 region has the DNA TGTGCCAGCAGCTTCGACAGGGGGGAGAACACTGAAGCTTTCTTT.

On this clone itself: Other DNA sequences in the same sample also yield this CDR3. The chain is built from TRBV5-1 and TRBJ2-7, with TRBD1 as a possible D gene (5 bases). The CDR3 is 13 amino acids. Trimming took off 1 base at V and 2 bases at J, with 7 bases between the two ends. Germline CDR1 is SGHRS and CDR2 is YFSETQ. The CDR3 reads CASSLWGTYEQYF. The CDR3 DNA reads TGCGCCAGCAGCTTGTGGGGCACCTACGAGCAGTACTTC.

Of note for this clone: Because the CDR3's place on the DNA is in doubt, the DNA is left out and the CDR3 is given as listed by TCRdb. V and J are TRBV5-4 and TRBJ2-2; the table calls TRBD1, which could not be checked here. Inclusive of both ends, the CDR3 amounts to 17 amino acids. Germline V gene lookup returns CDR1 SGHNT and CDR2 YYREEE (reference sequence). This CDR3 reads CASNVRARGQNTGELFF.

The CDR3 DNA is TGTGCCAGCAGCTCAGGCCTACAGGGGGCTTCGGACTATGGCTACACCTTC. It is translated as CASSSGLQGASDYGYTF. This rearrangement joins TRBV27 to TRBJ1-2; 9 bases fit TRBD1. CDR3 length equals 17 residues. V shed 6 bases, J shed 3 bases, and the junction held 14 bases outside the gene matches. The germline V gene has CDR1 MNHEY and CDR2 SMNVEV (reference sequence).

The V and J genes are TRBV18 and TRBJ1-6; D possibly corresponds to TRBD1 (6 bases). The CDR3 length is 15 residues. V lost 1 base to trimming and J lost 5 bases, with 9 bases between them. The germline gives CDR1 KGHSH, CDR2 LQKENI. The CDR3 sequence: CASSPQQGNNSPLHF. CDR3 DNA sequence: TGTGCCAGCTCACCACAACAGGGCAATAATTCACCCCTCCACTTT. The full variable domain, completed using reference TRBV18 and TRBJ1-6, is NAGVMQNPRHLVRRRGQEARLRCSPMKGHSHVYWYRQLPEEGLKFMVYLQKENIIDESGMPKERFSAEFPKEGPSILRIQQVVRGDSAAYFCASSPQQGNNSPLHFGNGTRLTVT.

The chain recombines TRBV6-6 with TRBJ2-7, with 7 bases identical to TRBD1. Looked up from germline, CDR1 is MNHNY and CDR2 is SVGAGI (reference sequence). This CDR3 comprises 12 residues. CDR3 bases: TGTGCTATTTCAGGGGGCTCCTACGAGCAGTACTTC. It translates to CAISGGSYEQYF.

This clone was recorded only once. The chain has TRBV19 and TRBJ1-3; D may be TRBD1 (6 bases). CDR3 length: 15 residues. V dropped 8 bases and J dropped 3 bases, with 17 bases sitting between them. The germline V gene encodes CDR1 LNHDA and CDR2 SQIVND (reference sequence). The CDR3 protein is CASGYRTGSGNTIYF. CDR3 DNA: TGTGCCAGTGGGTACCGAACAGGGAGTGGAAACACCATATATTTT.

This clone appeared once. The rearrangement links TRBV11-2 to TRBJ2-4; TRBD2 might be the D (5 bases). The CDR3 is made up of 14 amino acids. V was trimmed by 5 bases and J by 8 bases, leaving 16 bases between them. CDR1 is SGHAT and CDR2 is FQNNGV in the germline V gene. The CDR3 sequence: CASSPERTWDIQYF. The CDR3 DNA sequence: TGTGCCAGCAGCCCCGAGAGGACTTGGGACATTCAGTACTTC. Full variable domain (rest looked up from reference TRBV11-2 and TRBJ2-4): EAGVAQSPRYKIIEKRQSVAFWCNPISGHATLYWYQQILGQGPKLLIQFQNNGVVDDSQLPKDRFSAERLKGVDSTLKIQPAKLEDSAVYLCASSPERTWDIQYFGAGTRLSVL.

J is TRBJ1-2 and V is TRBV30, with 11 bases aligning to TRBD1. The CDR3 consists of 14 residues. The germline V gene has CDR1 GTSNPN and CDR2 SVGIG (reference sequence). V shed 3 bases, J shed 4 bases, and the junction held 4 bases outside the gene matches. The CDR3 loop is CAWSEGTGGYGYTF. CDR3 DNA: TGTGCCTGGAGCGAAGGGACAGGGGGCTATGGCTACACCTTC.

The chain employs TRBV18 and TRBJ1-6; 7 bases line up with TRBD1. V lost 5 bases to trimming and J lost 8 bases; unmatched junction nucleotides: 9. The CDR3 totals 15 residues. Germline assignment: CDR1 KGHSH and CDR2 LQKENI. The CDR3 DNA is TGTGCCAGCTCAGCAACCGGGACAGTGGATTCACCCCTCCACTTT. Protein product: CASSATGTVDSPLHF. The full variable domain, completed using reference TRBV18 and TRBJ1-6, is NAGVMQNPRHLVRRRGQEARLRCSPMKGHSHVYWYRQLPEEGLKFMVYLQKENIIDESGMPKERFSAEFPKEGPSILRIQQVVRGDSAAYFCASSATGTVDSPLHFGNGTRLTVT.

This chain connects TRBV2 to TRBJ1-1; possible D gene TRBD1, 6 bases. The CDR3 is 14 residues long. The germline V gene has CDR1 SNHLY and CDR2 FYNNEI. V shed 4 bases and J shed 4 bases, with 13 bases lying between them. The CDR3: CASSAQGSTTEAFF. CDR3 nucleotides: TGTGCCAGCAGTGCTCAGGGGTCTACCACTGAAGCTTTCTTT.

This rearrangement joins TRBV29-1 to TRBJ1-2, with D uncertain. Germline CDR1 SQVTM, CDR2 ANQGSEA. CDR3 length equals 14 residues. Trimming removed 7 bases from V and 4 bases from J, with 19 bases in between. The CDR3 is CSAAEGGGPYGYTF. Written as DNA, the CDR3 is TGCAGCGCCGCAGAAGGCGGCGGACCCTATGGCTACACCTTC.

This CDR3 reads CASSKTETGNYEQYF. CDR3 DNA: TGTGCCAGTAGTAAGACCGAGACAGGGAACTACGAGCAGTACTTC. The chain employs TRBV19 and TRBJ2-7, with 7 nucleotides matching TRBD1. V trimming: 4 bases; J trimming: 3 bases; junction bases outside the gene matches: 9. The CDR3 runs to 15 residues. Germline-derived CDR1 and CDR2 are LNHDA and SQIVND (reference sequence).

The J gene is TRBJ2-2, the V gene TRBV5-1; TRBD2 aligns across 10 bases. The CDR3 is 15 amino acids. Germline assignment: CDR1 SGHRS and CDR2 YFSETQ. The trim removed 6 bases at V and 1 base at J, leaving 3 bases unmatched. The CDR3 DNA sequence: TGCGCCAGCACCGCTAGCGGGAGGAACACCGGGGAGCTGTTTTTT. It encodes CASTASGRNTGELFF.

The chain links TRBV5-1 to TRBJ2-7, with 8 bases lining up with TRBD2. CDR3 length equals 14 residues. The V gene's germline CDR1 is SGHRS and CDR2 YFSETQ. The ends lost 0 bases at V and 6 bases at J; junction bases unmatched: 5. CDR3 sequence (DNA): TGCGCCAGCAGCTTGGTCGGGGGGGAAGGCGAGCAGTACTTC. It is translated as CASSLVGGEGEQYF.

The chain has TRBV5-5 and TRBJ1-6, with D perhaps TRBD1 (6 bases). This CDR3 comprises 16 residues. The V gene's germline CDR1 is SGHKS and CDR2 YYEKEE (reference sequence). The germline V and J ends were trimmed by 4 bases and 0 bases, with 11 bases remaining between them. CDR3 residues: CASSAQGSSYNSPLHF. CDR3 in DNA: TGTGCCAGCAGCGCACAGGGCAGCTCCTATAATTCACCCCTCCACTTT.

The rearrangement joins TRBV7-2 to TRBJ2-2; TRBD2 is a possible D gene (5 bases). Trimming took 6 bases from V and 5 from J, leaving 13 bases between them. This CDR3 is 14 amino acids long. CDR1 and CDR2 (germline): SGHTA, FQGNSA. This CDR3 is CASRPPPGTGELFF. The CDR3 region has the DNA TGTGCCAGCAGGCCCCCCCCGGGAACCGGGGAGCTGTTTTTT.

The rearrangement uses TRBV5-1 and TRBJ2-3; maybe TRBD1 (6 bases). The CDR3 sequence is 16 residues long. The germline CDR1 and CDR2 sequences are SGHRS and YFSETQ. Trimming pared 0 bases from V and 3 bases from J, leaving 14 bases between. CDR3 sequence reads: CASSLDAGRGTDTQYF. CDR3 nucleotide sequence: TGCGCCAGCAGCTTGGACGCCGGAAGGGGGACAGATACGCAGTATTTT.

V usage is TRBV18 and J usage is TRBJ1-5; no definite D call. This CDR3 comprises 15 residues. Trimming removed 3 bases at V and 0 bases at J, with 9 bases between. The germline gives CDR1 KGHSH, CDR2 LQKENI. The CDR3: CASSPGRNSNQPQHF. The CDR3 DNA sequence: TGTGCCAGCTCACCTGGCAGAAATAGCAATCAGCCCCAGCATTTT.

This chain connects TRBV9 to TRBJ2-5, with 10 bases matching TRBD2. The ends lost 1 base at V and 1 base at J; junction bases unmatched: 4. CDR1 is SGDLS, CDR2 YYNGEE, per germline. The CDR3 consists of 16 residues. The CDR3 protein is CASSVTAGGTQETQYF. DNA for the CDR3: TGTGCCAGCAGCGTAACAGCGGGGGGGACCCAAGAGACCCAGTACTTC.

The gene calls are TRBV6-6 and TRBJ1-4, with D possibly TRBD1 on 5 matching bases. V lost 2 bases to trimming and J lost 6 bases, with 7 bases between them. CDR1 is MNHNY and CDR2 is SVGAGI in the germline V gene (reference sequence). CDR3 length: 13 residues. CDR3 sequence (DNA): TGTGCCAGCAGTTACCCGGGGGATGAAAAACTGTTTTTT. Translating it yields CASSYPGDEKLFF.

This clone has a handful of counts. This CDR3 is CASRGQGNQPQHF. The CDR3 DNA follows: TGTGCCAGCAGGGGACAGGGGAATCAGCCCCAGCATTTT. The J gene is TRBJ1-5, the V gene TRBV27; 10 bases align to TRBD1. V shed 6 bases, J shed 4 bases, and the junction held 0 bases outside the gene matches. Germline loops: CDR1 MNHEY, CDR2 SMNVEV (reference sequence). The CDR3 covers 13 residues.